The 30 T cell receptor beta chains reported below all come from one sample, sequenced in a study of cytomegalovirus exposure and HLA in healthy donors. PCR amplification relied on 60 Vbeta primers (plus 13 Jbeta primers). Sequencing was performed with immunoSEQ multiplex PCR; in TCRdb, only in-frame clones are kept and a portion is missing. The sample holds approximately 95,000 clones, about 80% seen once. The sequencing sample was made of PBMCs. All receptors come from a man aged 18 to 30 in good health and CMV-seropositive.

The chain is built from TRBV28 and TRBJ1-2; a weak D match, TRBD1 (5 bases). The CDR3 has 14 residues. With 3 bases removed from V and 1 base from J, the gap between germline ends came to 9 bases. Per the germline V gene, CDR1 is MDHEN and CDR2 is SYDVKM. In nucleotides, the CDR3 is TGTGCCAGCAGTTTCCAGGGAGGTAACTATGGCTACACCTTC. Its protein product is CASSFQGGNYGYTF.

The chain combines TRBV29-1 with TRBJ1-2; D perhaps matches TRBD1 (5 bases). Germline CDR1 SQVTM, CDR2 ANQGSEA. V was shortened by 5 bases and J by 4 bases, with 17 bases between the two germline ends. The CDR3 is made up of 14 amino acids. CDR3: CSVSRQGILYGYTF. DNA of the CDR3: TGCAGCGTTTCCCGGCAGGGAATCCTCTATGGCTACACCTTC.

The chain is built from TRBV7-2 and TRBJ2-7; tentatively, D is TRBD1 (5 bases). Germline CDR1 is SGHTA and CDR2 is FQGNSA. Trimming removed 4 bases from V and 0 bases from J, with 19 bases in between. The CDR3 totals 17 residues. The CDR3 DNA sequence: TGTGCCAGCAGCTCCCGCGAGAGACAGAAAAGCTCCTACGAGCAGTACTTC. The encoded protein is CASSSRERQKSSYEQYF.

V gene TRBV6-5 combines with J gene TRBJ2-7; D might be TRBD1 (5 bases). The germline V and J ends were trimmed by 2 bases and 7 bases, with 12 bases remaining between them. CDR3 length: 13 amino acids. The V gene's germline CDR1 is MNHEY and CDR2 SVGAGI. The CDR3, as DNA: TGTGCCAGCAGTTACGGTCAGGGCGGAGAGCAGTACTTC. Translation gives CASSYGQGGEQYF.

This chain links TRBV11-2 with TRBJ2-5; 12 nucleotides match TRBD2. The J call may not be correct, given that the DNA end is closer to TRBJ2-7. The CDR3 length is 14 residues. Germline-derived CDR1 and CDR2 are SGHAT and FQNNGV. The CDR3 region has the DNA TGTGCCAGCAGCTTCCTAGCGGGGGGGCGCGAGCAGTACTTC. Protein: CASSFLAGGREQYF.

The V gene is TRBV9, the J gene TRBJ1-3; D is possibly TRBD1 (6 bases). The CDR3 runs 14 residues. V shed 3 bases and J shed 3 bases, with 10 bases lying between them. The germline CDR1 and CDR2 sequences are SGDLS and YYNGEE. CDR3 residues: CASSANRVGNTIYF. The DNA of the CDR3 is TGTGCCAGCAGCGCCAACAGGGTTGGAAACACCATATATTTT. Drawing the rest from reference TRBV9 and TRBJ1-3, the complete variable domain is DSGVTQTPKHLITATGQRVTLRCSPRSGDLSVYWYQQSLDQGLQFLIQYYNGEERAKGNILERFSAQQFPDLHSELNLSSLELGDSALYFCASSANRVGNTIYFGEGSWLTVV.

This clone was counted between two and nine times. This chain joins TRBV27 and TRBJ1-1; TRBD1 agrees at 7 bases. Germline V gives CDR1 MNHEY, CDR2 SMNVEV (reference sequence). The CDR3 is 14 amino acids. V trimming: 6 bases; J trimming: 4 bases; junction bases outside the gene matches: 8. The CDR3 nucleotides read TGTGCCAGCAGAAAAGGGGGCGACGGCACTGAAGCTTTCTTT. It encodes CASRKGGDGTEAFF.

The chain couples TRBV19 to TRBJ2-7, with D perhaps matching TRBD1 (6 bases). CDR1 LNHDA and CDR2 SQIVND come from the germline V gene (reference sequence). V lost 3 bases, J lost 2 bases, and 11 bases lay in between. The CDR3 sequence is 14 residues long. As DNA, the CDR3 is TGTGCCAGTAGTATTTCCCCAGGGGCCTACGAGCAGTACTTC. Translated, it gives CASSISPGAYEQYF.

The chain links TRBV6-6 to TRBJ2-3, with 8 bases matching TRBD1. Per the germline V gene, CDR1 is MNHNY and CDR2 is SVGAGI (reference sequence). CDR3 size: 14 residues. J gave up 4 bases and V 6 bases, and 6 bases lay outside the gene matches. The CDR3 loop reads CASRVQGGPDTQYF. The CDR3 bases are TGTGCCAGCAGAGTACAGGGGGGCCCAGATACGCAGTATTTT.

This sequence joins TRBV4-2 and TRBJ2-7, with TRBD1 identical over 7 bases. CDR1 is LGHNA and CDR2 is YNFKEQ in the germline V gene. After removal of 0 bases from V and 0 bases from J, the junction contained 11 bases not matched to a gene. CDR3 size: 18 residues. The CDR3: CASSQDLWGRGNSYEQYF. The CDR3 DNA reads as TGTGCCAGCAGCCAAGATCTATGGGGCAGGGGGAACTCCTACGAGCAGTACTTC.

This rearrangement joins TRBV5-4 to TRBJ2-7; D ambiguous. CDR1 is SGHNT and CDR2 is YYREEE in the germline V gene (reference sequence). The CDR3 runs to 13 residues. With 2 bases removed from V and 2 bases from J, the gap between germline ends came to 8 bases. The CDR3: CASSLDNTYEQYF. CDR3 DNA: TGTGCCAGCAGCTTAGACAATACCTACGAGCAGTACTTC. Using reference TRBV5-4 and TRBJ2-7 for the parts outside the CDR3, the full variable domain is ETGVTQSPTHLIKTRGQQVTLRCSSQSGHNTVSWYQQALGQGPQFIFQYYREEENGRGNFPPRFSGLQFPNYSSELNVNALELDDSALYLCASSLDNTYEQYFGPGTRLTVT.

This chain connects TRBV15 to TRBJ1-2; D not certain. Germline CDR1 LNHNV, CDR2 YYDKDF (reference sequence). The V gene lost 5 bases and the J gene lost 1 base, with 20 bases spanning the gap. This CDR3 contains 17 residues. This chain's CDR3 is CATSGYLRGGSNYGYTF. CDR3 nucleotides: TGTGCCACCAGCGGTTACCTCAGAGGTGGAAGTAACTATGGCTACACCTTC.

This clone was counted between two and nine times. V usage is TRBV2 and J usage is TRBJ2-6; no clear D gene. The CDR3 consists of 16 residues. Looked up from germline, CDR1 is SNHLY and CDR2 is FYNNEI. The V gene lost 7 bases and the J gene lost 2 bases, with 15 bases spanning the gap. CDR3 nucleotides: TGTGCCAGCATCCAGGATACGGTTACTGGGGCCAACGTCCTGACTTTC. Amino acid sequence: CASIQDTVTGANVLTF.

This chain uses TRBV5-1 with TRBJ2-3, with 7 nucleotides matching TRBD1. There are 16 residues in the CDR3. Losses at the gene ends were 1 base for V and 2 bases for J; bases not matched to a gene: 7. Germline V gene lookup returns CDR1 SGHRS and CDR2 YFSETQ. The CDR3 nucleotides read TGCGCCAGCAGCTTGAACAGGGGATTCACCACAGATACGCAGTATTTT. Protein: CASSLNRGFTTDTQYF.

This clone came up once. This chain uses TRBV13 with TRBJ2-5; 13 bases align to TRBD2. Germline V gene sequence: CDR1 PRHDT, CDR2 FYEKMQ (reference sequence). This CDR3 comprises 17 residues. The J segment lost 5 bases and the V segment lost 1 base, leaving 7 bases of the junction unmatched. CDR3 bases: TGTGCCAGCAGCTTAGTGGGACTAGCGGGGAGTGAGGAGACCCAGTACTTC. It specifies CASSLVGLAGSEETQYF.

The chain has TRBV15 and TRBJ2-5; 10 positions match TRBD1. This CDR3 has 15 residues. Unmatched junction bases numbered 6, after V lost 1 base and J lost 7 bases. Germline assignment: CDR1 LNHNV and CDR2 YYDKDF (reference sequence). In DNA form, the CDR3 reads TGTGCCACCAGCAGAGGACAGGGGGCGCACGGGACCCAGTACTTC. Protein: CATSRGQGAHGTQYF.

This clone occurred many times. The chain links TRBV19 to TRBJ1-4; D might be TRBD1 (6 bases). Germline V CDR1 and CDR2: LNHDA, SQIVND (reference sequence). The V gene lost 5 bases and the J gene lost 6 bases, with 13 bases spanning the gap. The CDR3 runs 14 residues. This CDR3 reads CASSQGQLYEKLFF. Written as DNA, the CDR3 is TGTGCCAGTAGTCAAGGACAGCTATATGAAAAACTGTTTTTT.

The chain is built from TRBV28 and TRBJ1-5; 7 nucleotides line up with TRBD1. This CDR3 has 15 residues. V lost 7 bases, J lost 7 bases, and 13 bases stayed unmatched. Germline loops: CDR1 MDHEN, CDR2 SYDVKM. The CDR3 is CASTNRGGDGQPQHF. DNA of the CDR3: TGTGCCAGCACAAACAGGGGTGGAGACGGGCAGCCCCAGCATTTT.

This clone showed up just once. The CDR3 region is CASRFGDSGNYGYTF. The CDR3, as DNA: TGTGCCAGTAGATTCGGGGACAGTGGGAACTATGGCTACACCTTC. J is TRBJ1-2 and V is TRBV19; 7 bases are shared with TRBD1. V was pared by 6 bases and J by 2 bases, with 9 bases of the junction left unmatched. The germline V gene has CDR1 LNHDA and CDR2 SQIVND (reference sequence). This CDR3 spans 15 amino acids.

This clone was counted between two and nine times. V is TRBV30 and J is TRBJ1-3, with D tentatively TRBD1 (5 bases). The CDR3 sequence is 15 residues long. Germline-derived CDR1 and CDR2 are GTSNPN and SVGIG (reference sequence). The V gene lost 1 base and the J gene lost 7 bases, with 17 bases spanning the gap. The CDR3 DNA sequence: TGTGCCTGGAGTGCTGTAGGTTCAGGGTGGAACACCATATATTTT. Translated: CAWSAVGSGWNTIYF.

The chain couples TRBV7-9 to TRBJ1-2, with 7 bases identical to TRBD1. Per the germline V gene, CDR1 is SEHNR and CDR2 is FQNEAQ (reference sequence). The CDR3 is 14 amino acids. The ends lost 1 base at V and 6 bases at J; junction bases unmatched: 5. CDR3 DNA sequence: TGTGCCAGCAGCTTAGGACTAACAGGGGATGGCTACACCTTC. This sequence encodes CASSLGLTGDGYTF.

The V gene is TRBV30, the J gene TRBJ1-3, with unresolved D. The germline V gene has CDR1 GTSNPN and CDR2 SVGIG (reference sequence). The length of the CDR3 is 13 residues. V dropped 3 bases and J dropped 0 bases, with 6 bases sitting between them. CDR3 DNA sequence: TGTGCCTGGAGCACGGGCTCTGGAAACACCATATATTTT. Translating gives CAWSTGSGNTIYF.

This rearrangement joins TRBV28 to TRBJ2-7, with D maybe TRBD1 (6 bases). Trimming removed 2 bases from V and 0 bases from J, with 8 bases in between. The CDR3 spans 14 residues. Germline values: CDR1 MDHEN, CDR2 SYDVKM. The DNA for the CDR3 is TGTGCCAGCAGTTTACAGGGGAGCTCCTACGAGCAGTACTTC. This gives the protein CASSLQGSSYEQYF.

The chain joins TRBV5-1 to TRBJ2-3; 11 bases map to TRBD1. The CDR3 covers 15 residues. CDR1 is SGHRS and CDR2 is YFSETQ in the germline V gene. V was pared by 4 bases and J by 5 bases, with 6 bases of the junction left unmatched. DNA for the CDR3: TGCGCCAGCAGCGGGGGACAGGGGGGTTTAGATACGCAGTATTTT. The encoded protein is CASSGGQGGLDTQYF.

The rearrangement joins TRBV9 to TRBJ2-7; 7 nucleotides align to TRBD2. CDR1 is SGDLS, CDR2 YYNGEE, per germline. V lost 0 bases, J lost 4 bases, and 4 bases stayed unmatched. CDR3 length: 14 amino acids. The CDR3 DNA is TGTGCCAGCAGCGTAGACACCGGGGGGTACGAGCAGTACTTC. As protein: CASSVDTGGYEQYF. Based on the CDR3 plus reference TRBV9 and TRBJ2-7, the full variable domain is DSGVTQTPKHLITATGQRVTLRCSPRSGDLSVYWYQQSLDQGLQFLIQYYNGEERAKGNILERFSAQQFPDLHSELNLSSLELGDSALYFCASSVDTGGYEQYFGPGTRLTVT.

J is TRBJ1-2 and V is TRBV18; 9 nucleotides align to TRBD1. The CDR3 loop spans 15 amino acids. Germline lookup yields CDR1 KGHSH and CDR2 LQKENI. The ends lost 4 bases at V and 8 bases at J; junction bases unmatched: 11. CDR3 region: CASSRLTGTGSGYTF. Here the CDR3 DNA reads TGTGCCAGCTCACGACTAACCGGGACAGGGAGCGGCTACACCTTC.

This clone came up once. The CDR3 DNA is TGTGCCAGCAGAAGTACCGGAGATACGCAGTATTTT. Translation: CASRSTGDTQYF. The V gene is TRBV2, the J gene TRBJ2-3; no firm D call. V was clipped by 6 bases and J by 5 bases, with 9 bases between them. This CDR3 has 12 amino acids. Looked up from germline, CDR1 is SNHLY and CDR2 is FYNNEI.

The chain employs TRBV7-2 and TRBJ1-1; no clear D gene. V was pared by 2 bases and J by 8 bases, with 9 bases between. CDR3 length: 12 residues. Per germline, CDR1 SGHTA and CDR2 FQGNSA. CDR3 nucleotides: TGTGCCAGCAGCTTATTTCCGGGGGAAGCTTTCTTT. The encoded protein is CASSLFPGEAFF.

The rearrangement joins TRBV7-3 to TRBJ2-3, with 10 bases aligning to TRBD1. The germline CDR1 and CDR2 sequences are SGHTA and FQGTGA. The CDR3 has 15 residues. V lost 3 bases and J lost 6; bases outside the gene matches: 6. The CDR3 is CASSFDRGLSDTQYF. The CDR3 bases are TGTGCCAGCAGCTTCGACAGGGGGCTGTCGGATACGCAGTATTTT.

This chain joins TRBV6-4 and TRBJ2-2, with D tentatively TRBD2 (5 bases). The germline gives CDR1 MRHNA, CDR2 SNTAGT. The length of the CDR3 is 15 residues. V was clipped by 5 bases and J by 1 base, with 11 bases between them. The CDR3 loop reads CASSHTSENTGELFF. The CDR3 DNA sequence: TGTGCCAGCAGTCATACTAGTGAGAACACCGGGGAGCTGTTTTTT.